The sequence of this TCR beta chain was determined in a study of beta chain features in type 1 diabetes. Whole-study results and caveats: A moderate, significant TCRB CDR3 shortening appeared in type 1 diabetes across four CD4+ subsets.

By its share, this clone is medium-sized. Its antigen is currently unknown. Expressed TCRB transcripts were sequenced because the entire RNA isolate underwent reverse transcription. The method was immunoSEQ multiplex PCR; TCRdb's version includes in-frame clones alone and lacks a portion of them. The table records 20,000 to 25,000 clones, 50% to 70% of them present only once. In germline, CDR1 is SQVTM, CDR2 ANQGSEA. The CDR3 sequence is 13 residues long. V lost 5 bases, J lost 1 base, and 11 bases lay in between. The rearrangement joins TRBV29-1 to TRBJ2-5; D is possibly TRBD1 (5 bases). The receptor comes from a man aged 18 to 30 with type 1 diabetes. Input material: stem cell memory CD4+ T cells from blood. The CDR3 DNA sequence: TGCAGCGTTTGGGGCTCCGCCCAAGAGACCCAGTACTTC. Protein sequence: CSVWGSAQETQYF. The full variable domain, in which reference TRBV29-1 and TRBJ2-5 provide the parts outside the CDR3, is SAVISQKPSRDICQRGTSLTIQCQVDSQVTMMFWYRQQPGQSLTLIATANQGSEATYESGFVIDKFPISRPNLTFSTLTVSNMSPEDSSIYLCSVWGSAQETQYFGPGTRLLVL.